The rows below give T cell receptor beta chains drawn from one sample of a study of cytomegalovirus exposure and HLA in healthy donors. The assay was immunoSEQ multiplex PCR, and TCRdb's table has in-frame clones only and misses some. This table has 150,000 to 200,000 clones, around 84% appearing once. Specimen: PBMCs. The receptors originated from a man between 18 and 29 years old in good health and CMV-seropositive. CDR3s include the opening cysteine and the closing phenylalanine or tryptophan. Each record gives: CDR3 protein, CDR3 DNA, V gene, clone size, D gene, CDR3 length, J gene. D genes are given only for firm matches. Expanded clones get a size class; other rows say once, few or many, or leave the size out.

CDR3aa: CASRPNPRTHGYTF; CDR3nt: TGTGCCAGCAGGCCTAATCCGAGGACTCATGGCTACACCTTC; v_gene: TRBV28; abundance: few; d_gene: .; len: 14; j_gene: TRBJ1-2
CDR3aa: CASSGTEFFGSYNSPLHF; CDR3nt: TGTGCCAGCAGTGGGACAGAATTCTTTGGGTCCTATAATTCACCCCTCCACTTT; v_gene: TRBV2; abundance: .; d_gene: .; len: 18; j_gene: TRBJ1-6
CDR3aa: CASSFGGATYNEQFF; CDR3nt: TGTGCCAGCAGCTTCGGGGGGGCGACCTACAATGAGCAGTTCTTC; v_gene: TRBV13; abundance: .; d_gene: TRBD2; len: 15; j_gene: TRBJ2-1
CDR3aa: CASSSDYGYTF; CDR3nt: TGTGCCAGCAGTTCTGACTATGGCTACACCTTC; v_gene: TRBV28; abundance: .; d_gene: .; len: 11; j_gene: TRBJ1-2
CDR3aa: CATSSRTGEGGYTF; CDR3nt: TGTGCCACCAGCTCCCGGACAGGGGAAGGTGGCTACACCTTC; v_gene: TRBV15; abundance: many; d_gene: TRBD1; len: 14; j_gene: TRBJ1-2
CDR3aa: CASSAGTGVSYEQYF; CDR3nt: TGTGCCAGCAGTGCCGGGACAGGGGTCTCCTACGAGCAGTACTTC; v_gene: TRBV6-6; abundance: .; d_gene: TRBD1; len: 15; j_gene: TRBJ2-7
CDR3aa: CASSQDPGGGGRETQYF; CDR3nt: TGCGCCAGCAGCCAAGACCCTGGGGGGGGAGGGAGAGAGACCCAGTACTTC; v_gene: TRBV4-1; abundance: .; d_gene: TRBD2; len: 17; j_gene: TRBJ2-5
CDR3aa: CASSGQGGDEQFF; CDR3nt: TGCGCCAGCAGTGGACAGGGGGGGGATGAGCAGTTCTTC; v_gene: TRBV5-1; abundance: .; d_gene: TRBD1; len: 13; j_gene: TRBJ2-1
CDR3aa: CASSYYRGMETQYF; CDR3nt: TGTGCCAGCAGTTACTACCGGGGGATGGAGACCCAGTACTTC; v_gene: TRBV6-5; abundance: .; d_gene: .; len: 14; j_gene: TRBJ2-5
CDR3aa: CASSLDRSYEQYF; CDR3nt: TGTGCCAGCAGTTTGGACAGGAGCTACGAGCAGTACTTC; v_gene: TRBV11-2; abundance: .; d_gene: TRBD1; len: 13; j_gene: TRBJ2-7
CDR3aa: CASRALAANEQFF; CDR3nt: TGCGCCAGCAGGGCCTTAGCGGCCAATGAGCAGTTCTTC; v_gene: TRBV10-2; abundance: .; d_gene: .; len: 13; j_gene: TRBJ2-1
CDR3aa: CASSGSGGEAFF; CDR3nt: TGTGCCAGCAGTGGCTCGGGGGGCGAGGCTTTCTTT; v_gene: TRBV28; abundance: .; d_gene: .; len: 12; j_gene: TRBJ1-1
CDR3aa: CSVGYRDRGGTEAFF; CDR3nt: TGCAGCGTGGGATACCGGGACAGGGGCGGCACTGAAGCTTTCTTT; v_gene: TRBV29-1; abundance: .; d_gene: TRBD1; len: 15; j_gene: TRBJ1-1
CDR3aa: CASSLRGGANYEQYF; CDR3nt: TGTGCCAGCAGCTTAAGGGGAGGGGCTAACTACGAGCAGTACTTC; v_gene: TRBV7-3; abundance: .; d_gene: TRBD2; len: 15; j_gene: TRBJ2-7
CDR3aa: CASSWTSRETQYF; CDR3nt: TGTGCCAGCAGCTGGACTAGCCGGGAGACCCAGTACTTC; v_gene: TRBV28; abundance: .; d_gene: TRBD2; len: 13; j_gene: TRBJ2-5
CDR3aa: CASSEPGTSGGNEQFF; CDR3nt: TGTGCCAGCAGTGAACCCGGGACTAGCGGGGGGAATGAGCAGTTCTTC; v_gene: TRBV2; abundance: .; d_gene: TRBD2; len: 16; j_gene: TRBJ2-1
CDR3aa: CASSSNRGVEKLFF; CDR3nt: TGTGCCAGCAGCTCAAACAGGGGAGTGGAAAAACTGTTTTTT; v_gene: TRBV7-8; abundance: .; d_gene: TRBD1; len: 14; j_gene: TRBJ1-4
CDR3aa: CASTRAVWAQGSETQYF; CDR3nt: TGTGCCAGCACCCGAGCCGTGTGGGCACAGGGTTCGGAGACCCAGTACTTC; v_gene: TRBV11-2; abundance: .; d_gene: .; len: 17; j_gene: TRBJ2-5
CDR3aa: CASSFPTANTGELFF; CDR3nt: TGTGCCAGCAGTTTCCCGACAGCCAATACCGGGGAGCTGTTTTTT; v_gene: TRBV28; abundance: .; d_gene: .; len: 15; j_gene: TRBJ2-2
CDR3aa: CSVEPQGALGDTQYF; CDR3nt: TGCAGCGTTGAACCTCAGGGGGCGTTAGGAGATACGCAGTATTTT; v_gene: TRBV29-1; abundance: .; d_gene: TRBD1; len: 15; j_gene: TRBJ2-3
CDR3aa: CASSQVVQGSEKLFF; CDR3nt: TGCGCCAGCAGCCAAGTCGTACAGGGAAGTGAAAAACTGTTTTTT; v_gene: TRBV4-1; abundance: .; d_gene: .; len: 15; j_gene: TRBJ1-4
CDR3aa: CASSQDFRGQDNEKLFF; CDR3nt: TGCGCCAGCAGCCAAGACTTCAGGGGGCAGGATAATGAAAAACTGTTTTTT; v_gene: TRBV4-1; abundance: once; d_gene: TRBD1; len: 17; j_gene: TRBJ1-4
CDR3aa: CASSLGTGRPGNTIYF; CDR3nt: TGTGCCAGCAGCTTAGGGACAGGTCGACCTGGAAACACCATATATTTT; v_gene: TRBV11-3; abundance: .; d_gene: TRBD1; len: 16; j_gene: TRBJ1-3
CDR3aa: CASSLEQNYGYTF; CDR3nt: TGCGCCAGCAGCTTAGAACAGAACTATGGCTACACCTTC; v_gene: TRBV5-1; abundance: .; d_gene: .; len: 13; j_gene: TRBJ1-2
CDR3aa: CASSSHRGDNQPQHF; CDR3nt: TGTGCCAGCAGCTCACACAGGGGAGACAATCAGCCCCAGCATTTT; v_gene: TRBV7-8; abundance: few; d_gene: TRBD1; len: 15; j_gene: TRBJ1-5
CDR3aa: CASSTAGGTDDEQYF; CDR3nt: TGTGCCAGCAGTACAGCGGGAGGTACAGACGACGAGCAGTACTTC; v_gene: TRBV6-5; abundance: .; d_gene: TRBD2; len: 15; j_gene: TRBJ2-7
CDR3aa: CASSPGGGGLSADTQYF; CDR3nt: TGTGCCAGCAGCCCAGGGGGAGGTGGCCTCTCCGCAGATACGCAGTATTTT; v_gene: TRBV7-6; abundance: few; d_gene: .; len: 17; j_gene: TRBJ2-3
CDR3aa: CASSLTGSSYNEQFF; CDR3nt: TGTGCCAGCAGCTTAACAGGGAGCTCCTACAATGAGCAGTTCTTC; v_gene: TRBV5-6; abundance: .; d_gene: .; len: 15; j_gene: TRBJ2-1
CDR3aa: CASTYEPRQGVGYTF; CDR3nt: TGTGCCAGCACCTACGAGCCTCGACAGGGGGTAGGCTACACCTTC; v_gene: TRBV6-6; abundance: once; d_gene: TRBD1; len: 15; j_gene: TRBJ1-2
CDR3aa: CAWNSDSYNEQFF; CDR3nt: TGTGCCTGGAACAGTGACTCCTACAATGAGCAGTTCTTC; v_gene: TRBV30; abundance: .; d_gene: .; len: 13; j_gene: TRBJ2-1
CDR3aa: CASSVGQGIYNEQFF; CDR3nt: TGCGCCAGCAGCGTGGGACAGGGGATCTACAATGAGCAGTTCTTC; v_gene: TRBV5-1; abundance: .; d_gene: TRBD1; len: 15; j_gene: TRBJ2-1
CDR3aa: CASRGTVAYEQYF; CDR3nt: TGTGCCAGCAGGGGGACAGTGGCCTACGAGCAGTACTTC; v_gene: TRBV2; abundance: .; d_gene: TRBD1; len: 13; j_gene: TRBJ2-7
CDR3aa: CASSAYRVETQYF; CDR3nt: TGTGCCAGCAGCGCGTACAGGGTGGAGACCCAGTACTTC; v_gene: TRBV7-2; abundance: .; d_gene: .; len: 13; j_gene: TRBJ2-5
CDR3aa: CASSPGGVEGYTF; CDR3nt: TGTGCCAGCTCACCCGGCGGTGTCGAGGGCTACACCTTC; v_gene: TRBV18; abundance: once; d_gene: .; len: 13; j_gene: TRBJ1-2
CDR3aa: CASSYSREGKETQYF; CDR3nt: TGTGCCAGCAGTTACTCGCGGGAGGGGAAAGAGACCCAGTACTTC; v_gene: TRBV6-6; abundance: .; d_gene: TRBD2; len: 15; j_gene: TRBJ2-5
CDR3aa: CASSQGLTGSTSYEQYF; CDR3nt: TGCGCCAGCAGCCAGGGTCTGACAGGGAGTACATCCTACGAGCAGTACTTC; v_gene: TRBV4-1; abundance: .; d_gene: TRBD1; len: 17; j_gene: TRBJ2-7
CDR3aa: CASSVSGAGYTF; CDR3nt: TGTGCCAGCAGCGTATCAGGGGCGGGCTACACCTTC; v_gene: TRBV9; abundance: few; d_gene: .; len: 12; j_gene: TRBJ1-2
CDR3aa: CASSSPGQGQETQYF; CDR3nt: TGTGCCAGCAGTTCCCCGGGACAGGGCCAAGAGACCCAGTACTTC; v_gene: TRBV28; abundance: once; d_gene: TRBD1; len: 15; j_gene: TRBJ2-5
CDR3aa: CASKGDGSYNSPLHF; CDR3nt: TGTGCCAGTAAGGGGGACGGCTCCTATAATTCACCCCTCCACTTT; v_gene: TRBV19; abundance: few; d_gene: .; len: 15; j_gene: TRBJ1-6
CDR3aa: CASGDIAYEQYF; CDR3nt: TGTGCCAGTGGGGACATAGCCTACGAGCAGTACTTC; v_gene: TRBV25-1; abundance: few; d_gene: .; len: 12; j_gene: TRBJ2-7
CDR3aa: CASSPAGNLGYGYTF; CDR3nt: TGTGCCAGCAGCCCCGCCGGGAACTTAGGCTATGGCTACACCTTC; v_gene: TRBV9; abundance: .; d_gene: .; len: 15; j_gene: TRBJ1-2